This T cell receptor beta chain was identified in a study of T cells in Graves' hyperthyroidism and ophthalmopathy. CDR3 length: 14 amino acids. Trimming removed 5 bases from V and 0 bases from J, with 10 bases in between. The germline V gene encodes CDR1 ENHRY and CDR2 SYGVKD. RNA transcripts served as the template for amplifying TCR beta CDR3 regions. Researchers ran a first-round RT-PCR on the TCR CDR3 using the HTBI primer set. In TCRdb, the multiplex PCR reads were re-called with MiXCR into one record per CDR3 protein. The profile covers 550,000 to 600,000 distinct CDR3 sequences, with more than 45% appearing a single time and roughly 19% taken by the ten largest. Comment on this clonotype: Given a much more abundant clone one base away, this may be a read error.

The source material was peripheral blood or thyroid tissue (not recorded which). The clonotype was recovered from an adult woman with Graves' disease, either hyperthyroidism or ophthalmopathy (not recorded which). This chain uses TRBV10-3 with TRBJ1-2, with no clear D. CDR3 in amino acids: CAISSDTANYGYTF. In DNA form, the CDR3 reads TGTGCCATCAGTTCTGACACGGCTAACTATGGCTACACCTTC.